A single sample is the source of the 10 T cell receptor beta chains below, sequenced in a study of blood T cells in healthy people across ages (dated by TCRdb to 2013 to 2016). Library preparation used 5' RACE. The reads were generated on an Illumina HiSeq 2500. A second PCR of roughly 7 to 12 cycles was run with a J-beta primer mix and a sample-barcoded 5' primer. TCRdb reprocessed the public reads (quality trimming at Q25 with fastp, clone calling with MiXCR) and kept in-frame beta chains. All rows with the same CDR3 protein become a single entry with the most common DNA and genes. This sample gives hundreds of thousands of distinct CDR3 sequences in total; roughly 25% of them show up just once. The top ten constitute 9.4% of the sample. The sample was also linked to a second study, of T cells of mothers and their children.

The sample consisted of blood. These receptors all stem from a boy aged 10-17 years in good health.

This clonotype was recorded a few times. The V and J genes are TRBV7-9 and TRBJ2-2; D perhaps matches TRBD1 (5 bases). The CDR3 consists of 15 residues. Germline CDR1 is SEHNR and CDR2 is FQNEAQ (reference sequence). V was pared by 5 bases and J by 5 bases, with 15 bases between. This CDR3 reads CASSRQGDGTGELFF. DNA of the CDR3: TGTGCCAGCAGCCGACAAGGGGATGGGACCGGGGAGCTGTTTTTT.

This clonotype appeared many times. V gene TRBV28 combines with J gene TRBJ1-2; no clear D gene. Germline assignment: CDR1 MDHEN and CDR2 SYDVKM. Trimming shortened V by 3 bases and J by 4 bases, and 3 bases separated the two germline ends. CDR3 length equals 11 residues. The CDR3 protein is CASSFAYGYTF. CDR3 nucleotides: TGTGCCAGCAGTTTTGCCTATGGCTACACCTTC.

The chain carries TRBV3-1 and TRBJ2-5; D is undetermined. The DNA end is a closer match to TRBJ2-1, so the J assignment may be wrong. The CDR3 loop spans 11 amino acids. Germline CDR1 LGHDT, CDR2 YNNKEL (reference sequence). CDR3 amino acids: CASSQEAGQFF. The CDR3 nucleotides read TGTGCCAGCAGCCAAGAGGCAGGGCAGTTCTTC.

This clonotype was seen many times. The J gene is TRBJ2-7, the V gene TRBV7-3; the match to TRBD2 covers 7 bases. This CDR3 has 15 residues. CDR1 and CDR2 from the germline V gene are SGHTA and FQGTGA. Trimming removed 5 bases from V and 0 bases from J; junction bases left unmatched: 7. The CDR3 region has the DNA TGTGCCAGCAGCCAGGACGGGGGGAGCTCCTACGAGCAGTACTTC. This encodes CASSQDGGSSYEQYF.

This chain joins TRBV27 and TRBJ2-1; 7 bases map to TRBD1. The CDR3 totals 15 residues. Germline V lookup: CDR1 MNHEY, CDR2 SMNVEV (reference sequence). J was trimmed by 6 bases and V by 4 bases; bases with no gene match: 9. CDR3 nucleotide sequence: TGTGCCAGCAGTTCCCCCGGGGACAGTTTCAATGAGCAGTTCTTC. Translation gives CASSSPGDSFNEQFF.

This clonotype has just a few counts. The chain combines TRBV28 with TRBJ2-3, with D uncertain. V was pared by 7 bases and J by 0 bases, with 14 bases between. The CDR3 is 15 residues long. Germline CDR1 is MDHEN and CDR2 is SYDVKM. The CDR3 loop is CASTKTDRSTDTQYF. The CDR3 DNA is TGTGCCAGCACCAAAACAGATAGGAGCACAGATACGCAGTATTTT.

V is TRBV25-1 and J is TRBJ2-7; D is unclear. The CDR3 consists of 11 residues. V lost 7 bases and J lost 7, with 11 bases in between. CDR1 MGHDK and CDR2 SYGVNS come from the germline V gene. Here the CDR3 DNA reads TGTGCCAGCACCAGCTTTGAGGAGCAGTACTTC. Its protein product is CASTSFEEQYF.

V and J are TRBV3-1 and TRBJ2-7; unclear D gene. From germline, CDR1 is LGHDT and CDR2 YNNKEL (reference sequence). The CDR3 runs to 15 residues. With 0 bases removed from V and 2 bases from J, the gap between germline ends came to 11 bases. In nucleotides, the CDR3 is TGTGCCAGCAGCCAAGAATTAACGGGCACCTACGAGCAGTACTTC. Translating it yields CASSQELTGTYEQYF.

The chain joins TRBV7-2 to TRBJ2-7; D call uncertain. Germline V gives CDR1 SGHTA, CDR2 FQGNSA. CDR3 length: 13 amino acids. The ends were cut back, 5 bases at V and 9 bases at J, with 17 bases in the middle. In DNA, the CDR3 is TGTGCCAGCAGCGTACATCCAACGTTTGGGCAGTACTTC. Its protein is CASSVHPTFGQYF.

The CDR3 sequence is CSVNQNYGYTF. The CDR3 coding sequence is TGCAGCGTTAACCAGAACTATGGCTACACCTTC. This chain links TRBV29-1 with TRBJ1-2; D not resolved. Germline CDR1 and CDR2: SQVTM and ANQGSEA. V lost 5 bases and J lost 2, with 6 bases in between. The CDR3 is 11 amino acids. The full variable domain, its missing parts supplied by reference TRBV29-1 and TRBJ1-2, is SAVISQKPSRDICQRGTSLTIQCQVDSQVTMMFWYRQQPGQSLTLIATANQGSEATYESGFVIDKFPISRPNLTFSTLTVSNMSPEDSSIYLCSVNQNYGYTFGSGTRLTVV.